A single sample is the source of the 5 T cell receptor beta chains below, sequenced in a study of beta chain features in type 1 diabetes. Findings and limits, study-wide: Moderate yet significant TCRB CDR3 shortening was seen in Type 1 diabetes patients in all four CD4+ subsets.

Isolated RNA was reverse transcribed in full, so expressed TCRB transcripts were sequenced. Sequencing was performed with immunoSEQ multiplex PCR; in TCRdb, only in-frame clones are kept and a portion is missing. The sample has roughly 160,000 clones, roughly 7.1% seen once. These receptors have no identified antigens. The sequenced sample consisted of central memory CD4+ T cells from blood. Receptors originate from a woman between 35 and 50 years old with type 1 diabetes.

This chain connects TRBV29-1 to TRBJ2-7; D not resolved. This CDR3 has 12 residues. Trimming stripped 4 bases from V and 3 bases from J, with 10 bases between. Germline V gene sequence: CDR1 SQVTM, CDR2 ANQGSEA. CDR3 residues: CSVGTTYYEQYF. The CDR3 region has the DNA TGCAGCGTTGGTACCACCTACTACGAGCAGTACTTC.

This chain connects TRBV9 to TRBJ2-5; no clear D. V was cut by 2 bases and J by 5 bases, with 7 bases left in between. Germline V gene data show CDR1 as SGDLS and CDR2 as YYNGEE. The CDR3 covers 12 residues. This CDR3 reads CASSVSEETQYF. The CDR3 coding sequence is TGTGCCAGCAGCGTGTCGGAGGAGACCCAGTACTTC.

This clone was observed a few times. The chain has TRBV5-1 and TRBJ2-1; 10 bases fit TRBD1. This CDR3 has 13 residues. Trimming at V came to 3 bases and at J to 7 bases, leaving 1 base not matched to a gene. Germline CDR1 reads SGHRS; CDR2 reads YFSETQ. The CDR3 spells CASSWTGGNEQFF. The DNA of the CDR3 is TGCGCCAGCAGCTGGACAGGGGGTAATGAGCAGTTCTTC.

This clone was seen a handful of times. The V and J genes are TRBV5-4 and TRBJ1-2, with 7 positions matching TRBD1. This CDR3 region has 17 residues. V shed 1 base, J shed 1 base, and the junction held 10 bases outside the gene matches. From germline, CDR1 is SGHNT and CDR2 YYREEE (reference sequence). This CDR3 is CASSLRTGTVVNYGYTF. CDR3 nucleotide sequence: TGTGCCAGCAGCTTGCGGACCGGGACAGTGGTTAACTATGGCTACACCTTC.

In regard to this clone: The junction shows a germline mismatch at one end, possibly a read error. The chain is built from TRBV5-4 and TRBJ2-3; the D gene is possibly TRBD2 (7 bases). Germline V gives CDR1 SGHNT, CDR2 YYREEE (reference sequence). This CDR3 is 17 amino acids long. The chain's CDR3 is CASRLGLTGRGTDTQYF. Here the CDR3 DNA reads TGTGCCAGCAGATTGGGCCTTACAGGGAGGGGCACAGATACGCAGTATTTT.